These T cell receptor beta chains were read from a single sample in a study of T cells in Graves' hyperthyroidism and ophthalmopathy. One entry per CDR3 protein, called by TCRdb with MiXCR from the multiplex PCR reads. The sample has some 580,000 distinct CDR3 sequences; 16% are singletons. Specimen: blood. The source of these receptors is a woman aged 40 to 50 with Graves' ophthalmopathy. Both conserved end residues are part of each CDR3. D genes are given only for firm matches. Not every row has a clone size; where given, it reads once, few, many or a size class.

j_call v_call d_call clone_size cdr3_nt cdr3_aa
TRBJ2-5 TRBV20-1 TRBD1 - TGCAGTGCCGACCCGCCCCCGGGACAGAGCCTCACCGAAGAGACCCAGTACTTC CSADPPPGQSLTEETQYF
TRBJ1-4 TRBV6-1 TRBD1 - TGTGCCAGCAGAGCCGGGACAGTAATTGAAAAACTGTTTTTT CASRAGTVIEKLFF
TRBJ1-1 TRBV5-1 - many TGCGCCAGCAGCTTTGACTATTCAACGTACACTGAAGCTTTCTTT CASSFDYSTYTEAFF
TRBJ1-1 TRBV30 - many TGTGCCTTCGGACTCATAGGGAACACTGAAGCTTTCTTT CAFGLIGNTEAFF
TRBJ2-2 TRBV12-3/TRBV12-4 - - TGTGCCACCCGATTAGGGGGGAACACCGGGGAGCTGTTTTTT CATRLGGNTGELFF
TRBJ1-1 TRBV11-2 - few TGTGCCAGCAGCTTGGATGAGCCGAACACTGAAGCTTTCTTT CASSLDEPNTEAFF
TRBJ2-7 TRBV27 - - TGTGCCAGCGGTCGAGGGTCCTCCTACGAGCAGTACTTC CASGRGSSYEQYF
TRBJ2-1 TRBV20-1 - - TGCAGTGCTAGAGAGTGGGGGGATTACAATGAGCAGTTCTTC CSAREWGDYNEQFF
TRBJ1-5 TRBV20-1 - many TGCAGTGCTAGAGGAGGGGGGAACGATCAGCCCCAGCATTTT CSARGGGNDQPQHF
TRBJ2-1 TRBV28 - many TGTGCCAGCAGTTGGGTGGGCTCGGCCTACAATGAGCAGTTCTTC CASSWVGSAYNEQFF
TRBJ2-6 TRBV6-5 TRBD2 few TGTGCCAGCAGTTACGGGACTAGCGGGTTTGGGGCCAACGTCCCGACTTTC CASSYGTSGFGANVPTF
TRBJ1-2 TRBV2 - few TGTGCCAGCAGTAACCAGGGATCGTCTGGCTACACCTTC CASSNQGSSGYTF
TRBJ2-1 TRBV28 TRBD1 - TGTGCCAGCAGTTCCTCCCCTAACAGGGGGCTACACAATGAGCAGTTCTTC CASSSSPNRGLHNEQFF
TRBJ1-2 TRBV12-3/TRBV12-4 TRBD1 few TGTGCCAGCAGTTTCCCCCTGGGACAGGGGAAGGATGGCTACACCTTC CASSFPLGQGKDGYTF
TRBJ2-4 TRBV20-1 - few TGCAGTGCCCCCTCGGAGTTAATAGCCAAAAACATTCAGTACTTC CSAPSELIAKNIQYF
TRBJ2-7 TRBV6-2/TRBV6-3 - few TGTGCCAGCACCAACCCGGTAACAAGGGAGCAGTACTTC CASTNPVTREQYF
TRBJ1-1 TRBV20-1 - many TGCAGTGCTAGAGATGTGGGGACTGAAGCTTTCTTT CSARDVGTEAFF
TRBJ2-1 TRBV11-2 TRBD2 - TGTGCCAGCAGCTTCCTGGGACTAGCGGGAAGGAATGAGCAGTTCTTC CASSFLGLAGRNEQFF
TRBJ2-1 TRBV29-1 - many TGCAGCGTTGCTTCGGGGGACTACAATGAGCAGTTCTTC CSVASGDYNEQFF
TRBJ2-3 TRBV13 - many TGTGCCAGCAGCCCCCAGGTGGGACCAGGCAGAGATACGCAGTATTTT CASSPQVGPGRDTQYF
TRBJ2-1 TRBV3-1 TRBD2 many TGTGCCAGCAGCCTCAGGGCGGGAGCGGATGAGCAGTTCTTC CASSLRAGADEQFF
TRBJ2-2 TRBV12-3/TRBV12-4 - few TGTGCCAGCAGTAGCCGGGACTGGGACACCGGGGAGCTGTTTTTT CASSSRDWDTGELFF
TRBJ1-5 TRBV2 - many TGTGCCAGCAGTGAGGGGCAGGGCCGTCAGCCCCAGCATTTT CASSEGQGRQPQHF
TRBJ1-3 TRBV20-1 - few TGCAGTGCTAGAGGCGCGGACTCTGGAAACACCATATATTTT CSARGADSGNTIYF
TRBJ2-7 TRBV4-2 - few TGTGCCAGCAGCCAGGAGGACAGACTCTACGAGCAGTACTTC CASSQEDRLYEQYF
TRBJ2-2 TRBV9 - - TGTGCCAGCAGCGCTGGGGTATTACCCGGGGAGCTGTTTTTT CASSAGVLPGELFF
TRBJ1-6 TRBV28 - - TGTGCCAGCAGTTCCGAAACGGCCCTGGGCTCCTATAATTCACCCCTCCACTTT CASSSETALGSYNSPLHF
TRBJ1-2 TRBV30 - many TGTGCCTGGAGGAAACCTGGGGGGGCAGGTACCGGCTACACCTTC CAWRKPGGAGTGYTF
TRBJ2-1 TRBV2 TRBD2 many TGTGCCAGCACCCCGGGACTAGCGGGTGACGAGCAGTTCTTC CASTPGLAGDEQFF
TRBJ2-5 TRBV6-5 - - TGTGCCAGCAGTTTAACTCGGGGGCAAGAGACCCAGTACTTC CASSLTRGQETQYF
TRBJ1-5 TRBV20-1 TRBD1 few TGCAGTGCTCCGACAGGGGGTAATCAGCCCCAGCATTTT CSAPTGGNQPQHF
TRBJ2-5 TRBV2 - few TGTGCCAGCAGAAATAAAGAGACCCAGTACTTC CASRNKETQYF
TRBJ1-2 TRBV20-1 - many TGCAGTGCTAGCCACCCACTAGGCTATGGCTACACCTTC CSASHPLGYGYTF
TRBJ2-1 TRBV5-6 - many TGTGCCAGCACCTACTCCTACAATGAGCAGTTCTTC CASTYSYNEQFF
TRBJ2-5 TRBV12-3/TRBV12-4 TRBD1 few TGTGCCAGCAGTCTTGGACAGGGGATACAGAGATGGGCCCAGTACTTC CASSLGQGIQRWAQYF
TRBJ2-2 TRBV12-3/TRBV12-4 - many TGTGCCAGCAGTTTATGGGCAGGCTCGAACACCGGGGAGCTGTTTTTT CASSLWAGSNTGELFF
TRBJ1-2 TRBV12-3/TRBV12-4 - few TGTGCCAGCAGTTGGTGGCAAGGGTGGGGCTACACCTTC CASSWWQGWGYTF
TRBJ1-2 TRBV6-2/TRBV6-3 - few TGTGCCAGCAGCCAACGGGCAGGGATCTACACCTTC CASSQRAGIYTF
TRBJ1-6 TRBV28 - - TGTGCCAGCAGTCCCCGGGGAAGGGTGGGCAATAATTCACCCCTCCACTTT CASSPRGRVGNNSPLHF
TRBJ2-7 TRBV5-1 - many TGCGCCAGCAGCTTTCTCGGCCCGGTTGGTGAGCAGTACTTC CASSFLGPVGEQYF
TRBJ2-3 TRBV10-1 - many TGCGCCAGCAGTGATATAGCAGTGGATACGCAGTATTTT CASSDIAVDTQYF
TRBJ1-5 TRBV20-1 - many TGCAGTGTATGGTCGACAATCGGGCAGCCCCAGCATTTT CSVWSTIGQPQHF
TRBJ2-5 TRBV6-1 - many TGTGCCAGCAGTGAGGGGCAGAACGAAGAGACCCAGTACTTC CASSEGQNEETQYF
TRBJ2-6 TRBV12-3/TRBV12-4 - few TGTGCCAGCAGTTTAACGGAACCCGGGGCCAACGTCCTGACTTTC CASSLTEPGANVLTF
TRBJ2-7 TRBV7-9 TRBD2 - TGTGCCAGCAGCTCCTCAACTAGCGGGGCCTGGGTCGAGCAGTACTTC CASSSSTSGAWVEQYF
TRBJ1-2 TRBV2 - many TGTGCCAGCAGTGAAACGGCGGAGGGTGGCTACACCTTC CASSETAEGGYTF
TRBJ2-1 TRBV30 TRBD1 - TGTGCCTGGAGTGGCAGGGGGCAGCAGTTCTTC CAWSGRGQQFF
TRBJ1-1 TRBV24-1 TRBD1 - TGTGCCACCAGTGATCGGGACAGGGGGATGGGCGCTTTCTTT CATSDRDRGMGAFF
TRBJ2-5 TRBV2 - many TGTGCCAGCATCCCCCCGGACAGCCAAGAGACCCAGTACTTC CASIPPDSQETQYF
TRBJ1-1 TRBV10-1 - - TGCGCCAGCAGTGACGGTCAGGGCCACACTGAAGCTTTCTTT CASSDGQGHTEAFF
TRBJ1-1 TRBV5-1 - - TGCGCCAGCAGCTTGGGGGGCCTTGTCCAGGCTTTCTTT CASSLGGLVQAFF